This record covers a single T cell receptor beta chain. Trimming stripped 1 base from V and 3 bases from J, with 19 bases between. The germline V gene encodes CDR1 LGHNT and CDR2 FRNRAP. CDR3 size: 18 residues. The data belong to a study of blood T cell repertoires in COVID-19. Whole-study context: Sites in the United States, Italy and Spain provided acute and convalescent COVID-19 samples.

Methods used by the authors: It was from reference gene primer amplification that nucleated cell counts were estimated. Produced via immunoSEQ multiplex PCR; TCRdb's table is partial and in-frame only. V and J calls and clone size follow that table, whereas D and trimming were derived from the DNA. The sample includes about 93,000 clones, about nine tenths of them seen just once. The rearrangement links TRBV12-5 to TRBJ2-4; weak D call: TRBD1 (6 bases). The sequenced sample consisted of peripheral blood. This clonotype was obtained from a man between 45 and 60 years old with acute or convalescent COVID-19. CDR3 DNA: TGTGCTAGTGGTTTGGCTCTTCAGGGACAAAATTTCAAAAACATTCAGTACTTC. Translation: CASGLALQGQNFKNIQYF. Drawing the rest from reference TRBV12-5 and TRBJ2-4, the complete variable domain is DARVTQTPRHKVTEMGQEVTMRCQPILGHNTVFWYRQTMMQGLELLAYFRNRAPLDDSGMPKDRFSAEMPDATLATLKIQPSEPRDSAVYFCASGLALQGQNFKNIQYFGAGTRLSVL.